Following are 15 T cell receptor beta chains from one sample sequenced in a study of T cells after yellow fever vaccination. TCRdb used MiXCR to reprocess the 5' RACE reads, holding one entry per CDR3 protein. The table shows around 180,000 distinct CDR3 sequences, with roughly 6.2% occurring only once. This material consisted of CD4+ T cells sorted from PBMCs, taken on the day of the first yellow fever vaccination. The receptors here all came from a man younger than 35 who received the YFV17D yellow fever vaccine.

The chain couples TRBV6-2 or TRBV6-3 to TRBJ1-1; D unclear. Trimming left V 2 bases short and J 11 bases short, with 15 bases between. Germline loops: CDR1 MNHEY, CDR2 SVGEGT. The CDR3 totals 13 residues. The CDR3 region is CASSYGSPPRAFF. The CDR3 bases are TGTGCCAGCAGTTACGGGAGCCCCCCTAGGGCTTTCTTT.

This clonotype was seen ten or more times. The chain employs TRBV12-3 or TRBV12-4 and TRBJ2-1; D gene unclear. This CDR3 is built from 14 residues. The V end lost 4 bases, the J end lost 4 bases, and 11 bases lay between the germline ends. CDR3 loop: CASSSVGSYNEQFF. The CDR3 DNA sequence: TGTGCCAGCAGTTCTGTAGGAAGTTACAATGAGCAGTTCTTC.

On this clonotype: A junction boundary mismatches the germline segment, possibly from a read error. The chain combines TRBV30 with TRBJ2-2; D perhaps matches TRBD2 (7 bases). CDR1 and CDR2 (germline): GTSNPN, SVGIG (reference sequence). The CDR3 contains 13 residues. The CDR3 region is CASWGGDTEELFF. CDR3 DNA: TGTGCCTCCTGGGGGGGGGACACCGAGGAGCTGTTTTTT.

The table lists this clonotype with many counts. Mismatch with germline at one junction end may stem from a read error. The V and J genes are TRBV7-2 and TRBJ1-5, with D possibly TRBD1 on 6 matching bases. This CDR3 is built from 14 residues. Germline lookup yields CDR1 SGHTA and CDR2 FQGNSA. CDR3 in DNA: TGTGCCAGCAGCCCAGAAGGGGGGACGCCACGGTGGTATTTT. Its protein product is CASSPEGGTPRWYF. The variable domain in full, completed from reference TRBV7-2 and TRBJ1-5, reads GAGVSQSPSNKVTEKGKDVELRCDPISGHTALYWYRQSLGQGLEFLIYFQGNSAPDKSGLPSDRFSAERTGGSVSTLTIQRTQQEDSAVYLCASSPEGGTPRWYFGDGTRLSIL.

This clonotype was seen many times. The chain has TRBV7-2 and TRBJ2-1; 10 bases fit TRBD2. Germline CDR1 SGHTA, CDR2 FQGNSA. J lost 5 bases, V lost 5 bases, and 12 bases had no gene match. The CDR3 loop spans 17 amino acids. CDR3 sequence (DNA): TGTGCCAGCAGCGGATCTCGGGCTAGCGGGAGAAACAATGAGCAGTTCTTC. Its translation is CASSGSRASGRNNEQFF.

The rearrangement uses TRBV11-3 and TRBJ1-6, with D unresolved. The CDR3 extends over 13 amino acids. CDR1 is SGHNT, CDR2 YENEEA, per germline. The germline V and J ends were trimmed by 4 bases and 5 bases, with 6 bases remaining between them. The CDR3 sequence: CASSSEHNSPLHF. The CDR3, as DNA: TGTGCCAGCAGCTCAGAGCATAATTCACCCCTCCACTTT.

V gene TRBV28 combines with J gene TRBJ1-4, with D uncertain. CDR3 length: 14 amino acids. Germline loops: CDR1 MDHEN, CDR2 SYDVKM. Trimming shortened V by 6 bases and J by 3 bases, and 11 bases separated the two germline ends. The CDR3: CASRGQAANEKLFF. The CDR3 nucleotides are TGTGCCAGCAGGGGTCAAGCGGCTAATGAAAAACTGTTTTTT.

This clonotype was counted a few times. This chain joins TRBV5-1 and TRBJ2-2; TRBD1 is a possible D gene (5 bases). There are 15 residues in the CDR3. The germline V and J ends were trimmed by 2 bases and 7 bases, with 15 bases remaining between them. Germline V gene sequence: CDR1 SGHRS, CDR2 YFSETQ. The CDR3 nucleotides read TGCGCCAGCAGCTTTCGCCCAGGGTCCAGCGGGGAGCTGTTTTTT. Its protein product is CASSFRPGSSGELFF.

This clonotype was recorded at least ten times. The chain links TRBV5-1 to TRBJ2-6, with no clear D. Germline CDR1 and CDR2: SGHRS and YFSETQ. This CDR3 region has 14 residues. Trimming took 4 bases from V and 0 from J, leaving 5 bases between them. In DNA, the CDR3 is TGCGCCAGCAGCCAAGACTCTGGGGCCAACGTCCTGACTTTC. Translated, it gives CASSQDSGANVLTF.

The J gene is TRBJ1-1, the V gene TRBV5-1; TRBD1 matches 10 bases. There are 13 residues in the CDR3. V shed 4 bases and J 5 bases; nucleotides not matched to a gene: 2. Per the germline V gene, CDR1 is SGHRS and CDR2 is YFSETQ. The CDR3 here is CASSGGQGTEAFF. CDR3 nucleotide sequence: TGCGCCAGCAGCGGGGGACAGGGGACTGAAGCTTTCTTT.

This clonotype appeared a few times. The chain couples TRBV25-1 to TRBJ2-2, with a possible D match to TRBD2 (7 bases). The CDR3 loop spans 15 amino acids. V was pared by 4 bases and J by 3 bases, with 12 bases between. Per the germline V gene, CDR1 is MGHDK and CDR2 is SYGVNS. CDR3 DNA: TGTGCCAGCAGTGGGGGGGGCGCGGACACCGGGGAGCTGTTTTTT. This encodes CASSGGGADTGELFF. Looking up the rest from reference TRBV25-1 and TRBJ2-2 gives the full variable domain: EADIYQTPRYLVIGTGKKITLECSQTMGHDKMYWYQQDPGMELHLIHYSYGVNSTEKGDLSSESTVSRIRTEHFPLTLESARPSHTSQYLCASSGGGADTGELFFGEGSRLTVL.

The rearrangement joins TRBV6-1 to TRBJ2-2; 9 bases are a match to TRBD1. Germline CDR1 and CDR2: MNHNS and SASEGT. The CDR3 loop spans 15 amino acids. Trimming at V came to 5 bases and at J to 1 base, leaving 2 bases not matched to a gene. The CDR3 sequence: CASSRQGVNTGELFF. CDR3 DNA: TGTGCCAGCAGTCGACAGGGGGTGAACACCGGGGAGCTGTTTTTT.

This clonotype appeared many times. CDR3 DNA sequence: TGTGCCTGGAGACTAGCGGGTCCCACAGATACGCAGTATTTT. As protein: CAWRLAGPTDTQYF. The chain uses TRBV30 and TRBJ2-3; 9 positions match TRBD2. Trimming took 3 bases from V and 2 from J; bases not matched to a gene: 3. The CDR3 contains 14 residues. In germline, CDR1 is GTSNPN, CDR2 SVGIG (reference sequence). Filled out from reference TRBV30 and TRBJ2-3, the complete variable domain reads SQTIHQWPATLVQPVGSPLSLECTVEGTSNPNLYWYRQAAGRGLQLLFYSVGIGQISSEVPQNLSASRPQDRQFILSSKKLLLSDSGFYLCAWRLAGPTDTQYFGPGTRLTVL.

Ten or more counts support this clonotype. The V and J genes are TRBV21-1 and TRBJ2-1; the listed D gene, TRBD2, was not tested against the DNA. TRBV21-1 is a pseudogene locus. This CDR3 has 16 amino acids. The CDR3 loop reads CASSKAGSGGAMRQFF. In DNA form, the CDR3 reads TGTGCCAGCAGCAAAGCGGGTAGCGGGGGGGCAATGAGGCAGTTCTTC.

Only a few counts were recorded for this clonotype. Written as DNA, the CDR3 is TGTGCCAGCAGCCCCGGACTAGCGCACGAGACCGGGGAGCTGTTTTTT. Translated: CASSPGLAHETGELFF. The chain recombines TRBV7-3 with TRBJ2-2; 9 bases align to TRBD2. The CDR3 spans 16 residues. Germline V lookup: CDR1 SGHTA, CDR2 FQGTGA. V shed 5 bases and J 5 bases; nucleotides not matched to a gene: 9.